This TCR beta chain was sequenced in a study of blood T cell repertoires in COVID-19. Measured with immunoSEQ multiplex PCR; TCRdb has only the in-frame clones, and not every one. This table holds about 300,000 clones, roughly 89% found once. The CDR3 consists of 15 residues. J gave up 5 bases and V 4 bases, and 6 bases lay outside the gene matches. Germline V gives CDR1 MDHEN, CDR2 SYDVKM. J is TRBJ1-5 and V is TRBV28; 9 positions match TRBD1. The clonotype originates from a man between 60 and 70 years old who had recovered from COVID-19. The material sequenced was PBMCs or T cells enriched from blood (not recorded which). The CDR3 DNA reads TGTGCCAGCAGTTCCCCCGGGACAGGGTATCAGCCCCAGCATTTT. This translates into CASSSPGTGYQPQHF.